The present TCR beta chain was sequenced within a study of shared clonotypes between healthy human individuals. About the research overall: A donor's plate count was three for CD4 naive and three for CD4 memory; CD8 naive had two and CD8 memory one.

General study findings and limits: Genetic and exposure-history diversity was limited by the small donor number.

Produced via immunoSEQ multiplex PCR; TCRdb's table is partial and in-frame only. The sample has hundreds of thousands of clones, around 72% seen once. Turning to this clone: Its antigen is not identified.

This CDR3 has 12 amino acids. The V gene lost 7 bases and the J gene lost 5 bases, with 11 bases spanning the gap. Germline V gene sequence: CDR1 SGHDN, CDR2 FVKESK. Sequencing was done on a sample of memory CD4+ T cells sorted from blood. Described subset: CD45RA-negative fraction. The clonotype comes from a woman aged 25-40 years in good health. V and J are TRBV14 and TRBJ2-5, with D possibly being TRBD2 (6 bases). The CDR3: CASNSGGETQYF. Here the CDR3 DNA reads TGTGCCAGCAATAGCGGTGGGGAGACCCAGTACTTC. Combining the CDR3 with reference TRBV14 and TRBJ2-5 gives the whole variable domain EAGVTQFPSHSVIEKGQTVTLRCDPISGHDNLYWYRRVMGKEIKFLLHFVKESKQDESGMPNNRFLAERTGGTYSTLKVQPAELEDSGVYFCASNSGGETQYFGPGTRLLVL.